These 22 T cell receptor beta chains were all obtained from the same sample, sequenced in a study of beta chain features in type 1 diabetes. Study-wide findings and caveats: Type 1 diabetes patients had moderately but significantly shorter TCRB CDR3s in all four CD4+ subsets.

Reverse transcribing all isolated RNA meant expressed TCRB transcripts were sequenced. Sequencing was performed with immunoSEQ multiplex PCR; in TCRdb, only in-frame clones are kept and a portion is missing. The sample gives roughly 300,000 clones, roughly a tenth of which show up once; approximately 1% is in the top ten. The antigens these receptors bind are not known. The sample consisted of central memory CD4+ T cells from blood. Receptor source: a man younger than 45 with type 1 diabetes.

This clone was seen a handful of times. The chain couples TRBV29-1 to TRBJ2-5, with TRBD2 matching 15 bases. The CDR3 is 16 residues long. The germline V gene encodes CDR1 SQVTM and CDR2 ANQGSEA. V shed 1 base and J 5 bases; nucleotides not matched to a gene: 5. CDR3 sequence reads: CSVEGIGLAGGETQYF. CDR3 nucleotides: TGCAGCGTTGAAGGGATCGGACTAGCGGGGGGGGAGACCCAGTACTTC. Combining the CDR3 with reference TRBV29-1 and TRBJ2-5 gives the whole variable domain SAVISQKPSRDICQRGTSLTIQCQVDSQVTMMFWYRQQPGQSLTLIATANQGSEATYESGFVIDKFPISRPNLTFSTLTVSNMSPEDSSIYLCSVEGIGLAGGETQYFGPGTRLLVL.

The chain uses TRBV13 and TRBJ2-7, with D possibly TRBD2 on 5 matching bases. Germline-derived CDR1 and CDR2 are PRHDT and FYEKMQ (reference sequence). This CDR3 spans 14 amino acids. The V gene lost 2 bases and the J gene lost 3 bases, with 11 bases spanning the gap. Here the CDR3 DNA reads TGTGCCAGCAGCTTATCCGGGGTGATCTACGAGCAGTACTTC. Amino acid sequence: CASSLSGVIYEQYF.

The V gene is TRBV7-2, the J gene TRBJ2-7, with TRBD2 matching 8 bases. There are 16 residues in the CDR3. The germline V gene has CDR1 SGHTA and CDR2 FQGNSA. V shed 5 bases, J shed 6 bases, and the junction held 15 bases outside the gene matches. The CDR3 DNA sequence: TGTGCCAGCAGCGGCCACGTCATCGGGGGGGCGGGCGAGCAGTACTTC. Its translation: CASSGHVIGGAGEQYF.

This clone was seen at least ten times. This rearrangement joins TRBV4-3 to TRBJ2-3; 9 bases line up with TRBD2. V was pared by 0 bases and J by 4 bases, with 5 bases of the junction left unmatched. Germline CDR1 LGHNA, CDR2 YSLEER. CDR3 length: 16 amino acids. Here the CDR3 reads CASSQDRLAGPDTQYF. The CDR3 DNA sequence: TGCGCCAGCAGCCAAGATAGGCTAGCGGGACCAGATACGCAGTATTTT.

The table lists this clone with a few counts. The rearrangement links TRBV30 to TRBJ1-5; possibly TRBD1 for D (5 bases). CDR1 is GTSNPN and CDR2 is SVGIG in the germline V gene (reference sequence). Deletions cut 3 bases from V and 4 bases from J, with 19 bases between. The CDR3 has 16 residues. For the CDR3, the DNA is TGTGCCTGGAGCCCGCAGATCAGGGACCTGAATCAGCCCCAGCATTTT. Translating gives CAWSPQIRDLNQPQHF.

This rearrangement joins TRBV7-2 to TRBJ2-1; 10 bases map to TRBD1. Germline CDR1 SGHTA, CDR2 FQGNSA. This CDR3 region has 18 residues. The ends lost 0 bases at V and 3 bases at J; junction bases unmatched: 8. The CDR3 DNA follows: TGTGCCAGCAGCTTAGCCACCCTGACAGGGGGCCTCTACAATGAGCAGTTCTTC. Amino acid sequence: CASSLATLTGGLYNEQFF.

The rearrangement joins TRBV18 to TRBJ1-4; TRBD1 might be the D (5 bases). Germline lookup yields CDR1 KGHSH and CDR2 LQKENI. Trimming left V 5 bases short and J 7 bases short, with 11 bases between. This CDR3 region has 13 residues. The CDR3 here is CASSEGRSEKLFF. CDR3 DNA sequence: TGTGCCAGCTCAGAGGGACGTAGTGAAAAACTGTTTTTT.

This rearrangement joins TRBV6-6 to TRBJ2-3, with TRBD1 matching 8 bases. From germline, CDR1 is MNHNY and CDR2 SVGAGI (reference sequence). The CDR3 runs 14 residues. After removal of 5 bases from V and 6 bases from J, the junction contained 7 bases not matched to a gene. CDR3: CASSQGQVGDTQYF. The CDR3 DNA reads TGTGCCAGCAGTCAGGGACAGGTTGGGGATACGCAGTATTTT.

The rearrangement uses TRBV19 and TRBJ1-4; possible D gene TRBD1, 5 bases. V shed 7 bases and J shed 0 bases, with 9 bases lying between them. The CDR3 covers 14 residues. Germline V lookup: CDR1 LNHDA, CDR2 SQIVND (reference sequence). DNA of the CDR3: TGTGCCAGTACCGACAGAGCAACTAATGAAAAACTGTTTTTT. As protein: CASTDRATNEKLFF.

This clone has just a few counts. The genes are TRBV29-1 and TRBJ2-1, with TRBD1 matching over 10 bases. With V trimmed by 5 bases and J by 10 bases, 11 bases remained unmatched. The CDR3 loop spans 14 amino acids. Germline V lookup: CDR1 SQVTM, CDR2 ANQGSEA. For the CDR3, the DNA is TGCAGCGTTTTTTCCGGGACAGGGGTTCGCGAGCAGTTCTTC. Protein sequence: CSVFSGTGVREQFF.

Ten or more counts support this clone. V is TRBV10-3 and J is TRBJ2-7; D not resolved. Per germline, CDR1 ENHRY and CDR2 SYGVKD. This CDR3 region has 13 residues. V was clipped by 4 bases and J by 3 bases, with 10 bases between them. The CDR3, as DNA: TGTGCCATCAGTGTATCGCTAGACTACGAGCAGTACTTC. As protein: CAISVSLDYEQYF.

This chain uses TRBV28 with TRBJ1-5, with a possible D match to TRBD1 (5 bases). Germline CDR1 MDHEN, CDR2 SYDVKM. The CDR3 covers 16 residues. Trimming took off 4 bases at V and 2 bases at J, with 15 bases between the two ends. In DNA, the CDR3 is TGTGCCAGCAGTTCCCTGGCGGCGGGGGGCAATCAGCCCCAGCATTTT. Its translation: CASSSLAAGGNQPQHF.

This chain uses TRBV7-2 with TRBJ2-3; no clear D gene. The CDR3 covers 14 residues. With 2 bases removed from V and 0 bases from J, the gap between germline ends came to 6 bases. Per the germline V gene, CDR1 is SGHTA and CDR2 is FQGNSA. The CDR3 bases are TGTGCCAGCAGCTTACAGCTCAGCACAGATACGCAGTATTTT. Translation: CASSLQLSTDTQYF.

A single count supports this clone. The chain is built from TRBV5-1 and TRBJ2-7; D not certain. V lost 1 base, J lost 3 bases, and 11 bases lay in between. Germline V gene data show CDR1 as SGHRS and CDR2 as YFSETQ. The CDR3 is 14 residues long. The CDR3 coding sequence is TGCGCCAGCAGCTTGTCCCCTGACAACTACGAGCAGTACTTC. Translation gives CASSLSPDNYEQYF. The whole variable domain, remainder taken from reference TRBV5-1 and TRBJ2-7, is KAGVTQTPRYLIKTRGQQVTLSCSPISGHRSVSWYQQTPGQGLQFLFEYFSETQRNKGNFPGRFSGRQFSNSRSEMNVSTLELGDSALYLCASSLSPDNYEQYFGPGTRLTVT.

This clone occurred a few times. The chain recombines TRBV7-2 with TRBJ2-1, with TRBD2 matching over 10 bases. The V and J ends lost 3 bases and 7 bases, in that order; junction bases with no gene match: 3. The germline gives CDR1 SGHTA, CDR2 FQGNSA. The CDR3 is made up of 14 amino acids. This chain's CDR3 is CASSFGTSVNEQFF. The CDR3, as DNA: TGTGCCAGCAGCTTTGGGACTAGCGTGAATGAGCAGTTCTTC.

The rearrangement uses TRBV7-9 and TRBJ1-2; 10 bases are shared with TRBD1. With V trimmed by 4 bases and J by 4 bases, 6 bases remained unmatched. The germline CDR1 and CDR2 sequences are SEHNR and FQNEAQ (reference sequence). The CDR3 runs 15 residues. The DNA for the CDR3 is TGTGCCAGCAGCTCGGGACAGGGGACAACCTATGGCTACACCTTC. This gives the protein CASSSGQGTTYGYTF.

This clone was recorded a few times. This chain uses TRBV30 with TRBJ1-2, with a tentative D call TRBD1 (5 bases). CDR1 GTSNPN and CDR2 SVGIG come from the germline V gene (reference sequence). CDR3 length: 15 amino acids. Deletions cut 0 bases from V and 5 bases from J, with 16 bases between. CDR3 nucleotide sequence: TGTGCCTGGAGTGTACAGGACGTCGAGTTTTATGGCTACACCTTC. Protein sequence: CAWSVQDVEFYGYTF.

This clone was picked up a small number of times. The V call is TRBV5-1, the J call TRBJ1-1, with unresolved D. This CDR3 is 14 amino acids long. V was shortened by 0 bases and J by 4 bases, with 10 bases between the two germline ends. In germline, CDR1 is SGHRS, CDR2 YFSETQ. The CDR3 coding sequence is TGCGCCAGCAGCTTGGGACGGCACGGCACTGAAGCTTTCTTT. Protein: CASSLGRHGTEAFF. Using reference TRBV5-1 and TRBJ1-1 for the parts outside the CDR3, the full variable domain is KAGVTQTPRYLIKTRGQQVTLSCSPISGHRSVSWYQQTPGQGLQFLFEYFSETQRNKGNFPGRFSGRQFSNSRSEMNVSTLELGDSALYLCASSLGRHGTEAFFGQGTRLTVV.

This clone was recorded a few times. This chain joins TRBV18 and TRBJ2-1; no clear D. The CDR3 contains 13 residues. V shed 2 bases and J shed 9 bases, with 11 bases lying between them. CDR1 KGHSH and CDR2 LQKENI come from the germline V gene. CDR3 amino acids: CASSPTETSEQFF. The DNA for the CDR3 is TGTGCCAGCTCACCAACGGAAACGAGTGAGCAGTTCTTC. The full variable domain, rest sourced from reference TRBV18 and TRBJ2-1, is NAGVMQNPRHLVRRRGQEARLRCSPMKGHSHVYWYRQLPEEGLKFMVYLQKENIIDESGMPKERFSAEFPKEGPSILRIQQVVRGDSAAYFCASSPTETSEQFFGPGTRLTVL.

In its sample, this clone was seen a few times. The chain recombines TRBV15 with TRBJ2-6; tentative D call: TRBD2 (6 bases). Germline V gives CDR1 LNHNV, CDR2 YYDKDF (reference sequence). The CDR3 consists of 16 residues. The V gene lost 1 base and the J gene lost 0 bases, with 7 bases spanning the gap. The CDR3 region has the DNA TGTGCCACCAGCAGAGGCGGGGTCTCTGGGGCCAACGTCCTGACTTTC. Amino acids: CATSRGGVSGANVLTF.

This clone appeared many times. The chain couples TRBV5-1 to TRBJ2-1, with TRBD1 identical over 8 bases. This CDR3 region has 17 residues. Germline V gene data show CDR1 as SGHRS and CDR2 as YFSETQ. The J segment lost 3 bases and the V segment lost 4 bases, leaving 12 bases of the junction unmatched. The CDR3 DNA follows: TGCGCCAGCAGCCCAACCATACTTGGGACAGGCTACAATGAGCAGTTCTTC. Encoded protein: CASSPTILGTGYNEQFF.

The rearrangement uses TRBV21-1 and TRBJ2-7; the table's D call of TRBD1 was not tested on the DNA. TRBV21-1 is tagged as a pseudogene. This CDR3 spans 14 amino acids. CDR3 amino acids: CASSKEGAGYEQYF. The CDR3 bases are TGTGCCAGCAGCAAAGAGGGGGCGGGTTACGAGCAGTACTTC.